The 3 T cell receptor beta chains presented below share a single source sample, sequenced in a study of spatial heterogeneity in lung cancer. Specified time point: blood at routine non-recurrence follow-up after resection. Unsorted tumor, nontumor lung tissue or cryopreserved PBMC supplied the whole RNA. TCRdb redid the calling of the 5' RACE reads with MiXCR, one entry per CDR3 protein. The sample lists about 120,000 distinct CDR3 sequences, 12% occurring once. The sequenced sample was PBMCs, obtained at follow-up. The receptor source for this set is a male donor with early-stage non-small cell lung cancer.

The V call is TRBV30, the J call TRBJ1-3; D possibly corresponds to TRBD1 (5 bases). Germline values: CDR1 GTSNPN, CDR2 SVGIG (reference sequence). This CDR3 spans 16 amino acids. The germline V and J ends were trimmed by 1 base and 0 bases, with 13 bases remaining between them. In nucleotides, the CDR3 is TGTGCCTGGAGTGCCCGGGGCACCTTCTCTGGAAACACCATATATTTT. Residues: CAWSARGTFSGNTIYF. Variable domain in full (rest from reference TRBV30 and TRBJ1-3): SQTIHQWPATLVQPVGSPLSLECTVEGTSNPNLYWYRQAAGRGLQLLFYSVGIGQISSEVPQNLSASRPQDRQFILSSKKLLLSDSGFYLCAWSARGTFSGNTIYFGEGSWLTVV.

This clonotype was observed a few times. This sequence joins TRBV6-6 and TRBJ2-3; 9 nucleotides align to TRBD1. V dropped 2 bases and J dropped 1; count of bases not matched to a gene: 7. Germline CDR1 MNHNY, CDR2 SVGAGI (reference sequence). The CDR3 contains 17 residues. The CDR3 DNA sequence: TGTGCCAGCAGTTACGGAACAGGGGGCCAGGGCACAGATACGCAGTATTTT. This gives the protein CASSYGTGGQGTDTQYF.

Ten or more counts support this clonotype. The gene calls are TRBV27 and TRBJ1-2; D unclear. V lost 2 bases, J lost 4 bases, and 5 bases lay in between. This CDR3 has 12 residues. Germline CDR1 is MNHEY and CDR2 is SMNVEV (reference sequence). The DNA for the CDR3 is TGTGCCAGCAGTTTAGACGGCTATGGCTACACCTTC. It is translated as CASSLDGYGYTF.